Listed here are 23 T cell receptor beta chains from one sample, sequenced in a study of cytomegalovirus exposure and HLA in healthy donors. Primers included in the PCR were 60 Vbeta and 13 Jbeta primers. Measured with immunoSEQ multiplex PCR; TCRdb has only the in-frame clones, and not every one. The sample comprises approximately 70,000 clones, roughly 80% of which are singletons, and over 2.5% rests with the top ten. Sequenced input: PBMCs. Receptors were obtained from a young woman in good health and CMV-seronegative.

The chain recombines TRBV28 with TRBJ1-1; D unresolved. The CDR3 extends over 11 amino acids. Germline loops: CDR1 MDHEN, CDR2 SYDVKM. Deletions cut 4 bases from V and 8 bases from J, with 8 bases between. In DNA, the CDR3 is TGTGCCAGCAGTTCCCGCGAGGAAGCTTTCTTT. This encodes CASSSREEAFF.

The rearrangement uses TRBV7-2 and TRBJ1-2, with 8 bases fitting TRBD1. The CDR3 runs to 15 residues. The germline V gene encodes CDR1 SGHTA and CDR2 FQGNSA. The trim removed 5 bases at V and 6 bases at J, leaving 11 bases unmatched. In DNA form, the CDR3 reads TGTGCCAGCAGCCCTCAGGGGGCGCGTTTCGATGGCTACACCTTC. The encoded protein is CASSPQGARFDGYTF.

This chain uses TRBV7-2 with TRBJ2-7; 8 nucleotides line up with TRBD1. The CDR3 sequence is 15 residues long. Germline CDR1 is SGHTA and CDR2 is FQGNSA. Trimming took 1 base from V and 6 from J; bases not matched to a gene: 8. The CDR3 loop reads CASSLVINRGSEQYF. The CDR3 DNA reads TGTGCCAGCAGCTTAGTCATAAACAGGGGGAGCGAGCAGTACTTC.

This clone was picked up a small number of times. CDR3 region: CASSLTAGGGYEQYF. The CDR3 DNA is TGCGCCAGCAGCTTGACCGCGGGGGGGGGATACGAGCAGTACTTC. The chain carries TRBV5-1 and TRBJ2-7; 9 nucleotides line up with TRBD2. The CDR3 runs to 15 residues. CDR1 is SGHRS, CDR2 YFSETQ, per germline. V shed 1 base and J 4 bases; nucleotides not matched to a gene: 6.

The genes are TRBV27 and TRBJ2-7, with TRBD1 identical over 7 bases. The junction had 11 bases not matched to a gene; V was cut back by 4 bases and J by 5 bases. CDR1 and CDR2 (germline): MNHEY, SMNVEV (reference sequence). The CDR3 contains 15 residues. CDR3 bases: TGTGCCAGCAGTTATGATACGACAGGGAAAGACGAGCAGTACTTC. Its translation: CASSYDTTGKDEQYF.

This clone occurred a few times. The chain carries TRBV7-8 and TRBJ1-2, with a tentative D call TRBD1 (5 bases). Trimming took off 5 bases at V and 6 bases at J, with 7 bases between the two ends. Per germline, CDR1 SGHVS and CDR2 FQNEAQ. This CDR3 comprises 11 residues. CDR3 in DNA: TGTGCCAGCAGCCTCAGGGATGGCTACACCTTC. Amino acids: CASSLRDGYTF.

The genes are TRBV28 and TRBJ1-1; unclear D gene. CDR3 size: 10 residues. Per the germline V gene, CDR1 is MDHEN and CDR2 is SYDVKM. The V gene lost 8 bases and the J gene lost 11 bases, with 12 bases spanning the gap. Here the CDR3 reads CASSGRRAFF. In DNA form, the CDR3 reads TGTGCCAGCTCTGGCCGGAGGGCTTTCTTT.

This clone has a handful of counts. The V and J genes are TRBV2 and TRBJ2-2, with D unclear. The germline gives CDR1 SNHLY, CDR2 FYNNEI. The CDR3 loop spans 13 amino acids. V was shortened by 5 bases and J by 4 bases, with 8 bases between the two germline ends. The CDR3 here is CASSQRSTGELFF. CDR3 in DNA: TGTGCCAGCAGTCAACGGAGCACCGGGGAGCTGTTTTTT.

This clone was seen just once. The chain couples TRBV9 to TRBJ2-3; no firm D call. V was cut by 0 bases and J by 1 base, with 6 bases left in between. This CDR3 region has 14 residues. Germline V lookup: CDR1 SGDLS, CDR2 YYNGEE. CDR3 protein: CASSVATGTDTQYF. The CDR3 coding sequence is TGTGCCAGCAGCGTAGCTACGGGCACAGATACGCAGTATTTT.

This chain joins TRBV5-6 and TRBJ2-3; possibly TRBD1 for D (5 bases). V gave up 1 base and J gave up 0 bases, with 12 bases separating them. Germline CDR1 reads SGHDT; CDR2 reads YYEEEE. This CDR3 contains 16 residues. The CDR3 loop is CASSLIRASSTDTQYF. CDR3 nucleotides: TGTGCCAGCAGCTTGATCAGGGCTTCTAGCACAGATACGCAGTATTTT.

The rearrangement joins TRBV9 to TRBJ1-5; no clear D gene. This CDR3 contains 17 residues. The germline gives CDR1 SGDLS, CDR2 YYNGEE. Trimming took 4 bases from V and 2 from J, leaving 19 bases between them. DNA of the CDR3: TGTGCCAGCAGCACCCGGGTGGCGGCTATAGGCAATCAGCCCCAGCATTTT. Translated, it gives CASSTRVAAIGNQPQHF.

V gene TRBV4-3 combines with J gene TRBJ2-5, with 11 bases identical to TRBD2. The CDR3 covers 19 residues. V was clipped by 0 bases and J by 1 base; unmatched bases: 10. The V gene's germline CDR1 is LGHNA and CDR2 YSLEER. The CDR3 protein is CASSQDLLTSGGPQETQYF. CDR3 sequence (DNA): TGCGCCAGCAGCCAAGATCTGCTTACTAGCGGGGGACCCCAAGAGACCCAGTACTTC.

This clone was recorded only once. V and J are TRBV7-2 and TRBJ2-2; 16 positions agree with TRBD2. After removal of 6 bases from V and 3 bases from J, the junction contained 4 bases not matched to a gene. Germline V gives CDR1 SGHTA, CDR2 FQGNSA. The CDR3 has 17 residues. The CDR3 DNA reads TGTGCCAGCAGGGCGGGACTAGCGGGGGGGCACACCGGGGAGCTGTTTTTT. This codes for CASRAGLAGGHTGELFF. The entire variable domain, with the rest obtained from reference TRBV7-2 and TRBJ2-2, is as follows: GAGVSQSPSNKVTEKGKDVELRCDPISGHTALYWYRQSLGQGLEFLIYFQGNSAPDKSGLPSDRFSAERTGGSVSTLTIQRTQQEDSAVYLCASRAGLAGGHTGELFFGEGSRLTVL.

The chain joins TRBV14 to TRBJ2-4; the D gene is possibly TRBD1 (6 bases). Trimming shortened V by 0 bases and J by 5 bases, and 11 bases separated the two germline ends. Germline CDR1 is SGHDN and CDR2 is FVKESK. This CDR3 has 15 residues. This CDR3 is CASSQDGTRQNIQYF. The CDR3 DNA sequence: TGTGCCAGCAGCCAAGATGGGACAAGGCAAAACATTCAGTACTTC.

This clone was seen a few times. The CDR3 protein is CASSQEDSGGAETQYF. CDR3 DNA: TGTGCCAGCAGCCAAGAGGATAGCGGGGGGGCTGAGACCCAGTACTTC. The chain employs TRBV4-2 and TRBJ2-5; 11 bases are a match to TRBD2. The CDR3 is 16 amino acids. Germline CDR1 and CDR2: LGHNA and YNFKEQ. J gave up 5 bases and V 0 bases, and 5 bases lay outside the gene matches.

The chain recombines TRBV7-9 with TRBJ1-6; D perhaps matches TRBD1 (5 bases). CDR1 is SEHNR, CDR2 FQNEAQ, per germline (reference sequence). V was cut by 7 bases and J by 5 bases, with 12 bases left in between. The CDR3 consists of 14 residues. This CDR3 is CASTLAGDNSPLHF. CDR3 coding DNA: TGTGCCAGCACACTCGCGGGGGATAATTCACCCCTCCACTTT.

The V gene is TRBV4-3, the J gene TRBJ2-1; D unresolved. There are 16 residues in the CDR3. The germline CDR1 and CDR2 sequences are LGHNA and YSLEER. Trimming removed 0 bases from V and 5 bases from J, with 14 bases in between. For the CDR3, the DNA is TGCGCCAGCAGCCAAGATGTGGCAGGTGCCAACAATGAGCAGTTCTTC. Its protein is CASSQDVAGANNEQFF.

The V call is TRBV5-1, the J call TRBJ1-6; 7 nucleotides agree with TRBD1. Per germline, CDR1 SGHRS and CDR2 YFSETQ. With V trimmed by 4 bases and J by 6 bases, 7 bases remained unmatched. The CDR3 consists of 15 residues. The CDR3 spells CASSVRQGLNSPLHF. DNA for the CDR3: TGCGCCAGCAGCGTGCGACAGGGACTTAATTCACCCCTCCACTTT. Looking up the rest from reference TRBV5-1 and TRBJ1-6 gives the full variable domain: KAGVTQTPRYLIKTRGQQVTLSCSPISGHRSVSWYQQTPGQGLQFLFEYFSETQRNKGNFPGRFSGRQFSNSRSEMNVSTLELGDSALYLCASSVRQGLNSPLHFGNGTRLTVT.

CDR3 nucleotides: TGTGCCAGCAGCTTATTAAACAGGGCCACCACTGAAGCTTTCTTT. Protein sequence: CASSLLNRATTEAFF. This rearrangement joins TRBV11-2 to TRBJ1-1; TRBD1 might be the D (6 bases). The V and J ends lost 2 bases and 4 bases respectively, with 14 bases between them. Germline-derived CDR1 and CDR2 are SGHAT and FQNNGV. The CDR3 length is 15 residues.

The V gene is TRBV9, the J gene TRBJ2-1; 8 nucleotides match TRBD1. J was trimmed by 9 bases and V by 0 bases; bases with no gene match: 8. Germline assignment: CDR1 SGDLS and CDR2 YYNGEE. The CDR3 loop spans 15 amino acids. The CDR3 bases are TGTGCCAGCAGCGTAGGCACAGGGGGTTATACTGAGCAGTTCTTC. Amino acids: CASSVGTGGYTEQFF.

The chain combines TRBV28 with TRBJ1-1, with 7 bases identical to TRBD1. This CDR3 is built from 14 residues. V shed 7 bases and J 3 bases; nucleotides not matched to a gene: 8. Looked up from germline, CDR1 is MDHEN and CDR2 is SYDVKM. The CDR3 is CASNLGTVYTEAFF. The CDR3 coding sequence is TGTGCCAGCAACCTCGGGACAGTTTACACTGAAGCTTTCTTT.

This chain links TRBV29-1 with TRBJ2-7, with D possibly being TRBD1 (5 bases). The CDR3 is 13 amino acids. The V and J ends lost 7 bases and 0 bases respectively, with 13 bases between them. Germline values: CDR1 SQVTM, CDR2 ANQGSEA. The CDR3 loop reads CSACLTGSYEQYF. DNA of the CDR3: TGCAGCGCTTGTTTAACAGGCTCCTACGAGCAGTACTTC.

The rearrangement links TRBV7-2 to TRBJ2-4; D perhaps matches TRBD2 (6 bases). The V and J ends lost 5 bases and 0 bases respectively, with 20 bases between them. The length of the CDR3 is 18 residues. CDR1 is SGHTA and CDR2 is FQGNSA in the germline V gene. The CDR3 loop is CASSAPQGLTLAKNIQYF. The CDR3 DNA reads as TGTGCCAGCAGCGCACCCCAGGGACTCACGCTAGCCAAAAACATTCAGTACTTC.